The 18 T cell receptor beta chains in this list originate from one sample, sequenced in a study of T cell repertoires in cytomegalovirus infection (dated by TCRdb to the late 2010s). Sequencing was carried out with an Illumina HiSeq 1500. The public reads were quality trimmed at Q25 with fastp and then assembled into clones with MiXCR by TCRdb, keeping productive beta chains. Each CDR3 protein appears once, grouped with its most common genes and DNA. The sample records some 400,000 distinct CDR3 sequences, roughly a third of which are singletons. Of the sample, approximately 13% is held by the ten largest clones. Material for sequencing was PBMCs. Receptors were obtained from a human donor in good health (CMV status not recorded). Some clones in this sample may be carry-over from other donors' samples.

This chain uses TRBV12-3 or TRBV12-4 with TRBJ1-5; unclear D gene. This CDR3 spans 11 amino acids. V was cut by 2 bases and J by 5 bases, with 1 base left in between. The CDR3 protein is CASSLYQPQHF. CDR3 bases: TGTGCCAGCAGTTTATATCAGCCCCAGCATTTT.

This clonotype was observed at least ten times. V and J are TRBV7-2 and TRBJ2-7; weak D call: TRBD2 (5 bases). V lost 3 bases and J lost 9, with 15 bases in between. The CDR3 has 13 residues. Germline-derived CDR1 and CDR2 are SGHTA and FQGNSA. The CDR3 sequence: CASSLGVASAQYF. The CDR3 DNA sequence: TGTGCCAGCAGCTTGGGAGTAGCCTCTGCGCAGTACTTC.

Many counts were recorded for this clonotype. CDR3 residues: CASSPTSGTDTQYF. In nucleotides, the CDR3 is TGTGCCAGCAGCCCGACTAGCGGCACAGATACGCAGTATTTT. The chain employs TRBV7-8 and TRBJ2-3, with 8 nucleotides matching TRBD2. The V gene end was trimmed by 5 bases and the J gene end by 1 base; junction bases not matched to a gene: 2. The CDR3 is made up of 14 amino acids. Germline CDR1 and CDR2: SGHVS and FQNEAQ. Filled out from reference TRBV7-8 and TRBJ2-3, the complete variable domain reads GAGVSQSPRYKVAKRGQDVALRCDPISGHVSLFWYQQALGQGPEFLTYFQNEAQLDKSGLPSDRFFAERPEGSVSTLKIQRTQQEDSAVYLCASSPTSGTDTQYFGPGTRLTVL.

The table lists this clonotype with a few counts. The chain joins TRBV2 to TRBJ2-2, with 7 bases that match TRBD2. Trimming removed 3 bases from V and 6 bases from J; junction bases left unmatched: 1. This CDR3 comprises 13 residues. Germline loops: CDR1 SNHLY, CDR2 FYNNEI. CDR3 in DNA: TGTGCCAGCAGTGAGGGACTACCCGGGGAGCTGTTTTTT. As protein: CASSEGLPGELFF.

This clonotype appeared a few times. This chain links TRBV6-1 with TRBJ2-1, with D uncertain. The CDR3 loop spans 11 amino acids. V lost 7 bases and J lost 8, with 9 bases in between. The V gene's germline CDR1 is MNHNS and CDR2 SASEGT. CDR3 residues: CASTLVDEQFF. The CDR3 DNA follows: TGTGCCAGCACCCTAGTCGATGAGCAGTTCTTC.

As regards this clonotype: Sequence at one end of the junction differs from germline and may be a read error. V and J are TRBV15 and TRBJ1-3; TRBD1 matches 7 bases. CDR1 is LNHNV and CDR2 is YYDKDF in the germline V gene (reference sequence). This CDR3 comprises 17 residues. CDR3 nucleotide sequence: TGTGCCACCAGCAGAGCGAGGGGGCTCACGACTGGAAACCCCATATATTTT. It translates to CATSRARGLTTGNPIYF.

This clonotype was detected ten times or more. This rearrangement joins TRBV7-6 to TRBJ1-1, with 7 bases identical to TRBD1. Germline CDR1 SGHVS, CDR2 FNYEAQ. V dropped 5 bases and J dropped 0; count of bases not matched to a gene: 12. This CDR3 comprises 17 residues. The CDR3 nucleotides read TGTGCCAGCAGCCCCCGACAGTCCAGGGGGATGAACACTGAAGCTTTCTTT. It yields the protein CASSPRQSRGMNTEAFF.

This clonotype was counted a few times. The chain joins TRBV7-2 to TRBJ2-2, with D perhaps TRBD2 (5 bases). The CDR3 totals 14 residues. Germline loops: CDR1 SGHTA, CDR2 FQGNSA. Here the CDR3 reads CASGPGPNTGELFF. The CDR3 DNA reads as TGTGCAAGCGGACCGGGTCCTAACACCGGGGAGCTGTTTTTT.

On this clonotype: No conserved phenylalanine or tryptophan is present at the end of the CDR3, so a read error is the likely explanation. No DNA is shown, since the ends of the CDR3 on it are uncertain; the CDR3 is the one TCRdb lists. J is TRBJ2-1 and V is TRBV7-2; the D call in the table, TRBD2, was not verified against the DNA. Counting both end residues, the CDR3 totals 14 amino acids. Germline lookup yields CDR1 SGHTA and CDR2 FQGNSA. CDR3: CACRPGLLNNETFL.

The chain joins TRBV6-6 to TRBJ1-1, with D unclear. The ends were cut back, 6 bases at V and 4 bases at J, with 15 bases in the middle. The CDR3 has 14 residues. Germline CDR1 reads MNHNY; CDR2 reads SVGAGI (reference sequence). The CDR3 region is CASSLSGIGTEAFF. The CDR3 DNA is TGTGCCAGCAGCTTGTCCGGGATTGGCACTGAAGCTTTCTTT.

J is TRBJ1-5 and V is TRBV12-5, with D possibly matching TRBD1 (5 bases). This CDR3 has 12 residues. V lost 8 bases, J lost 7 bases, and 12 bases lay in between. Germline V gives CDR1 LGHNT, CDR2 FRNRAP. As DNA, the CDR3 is TGTGCTAGTAGGGGAGGGCGGCAGCCCCAGCATTTT. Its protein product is CASRGGRQPQHF.

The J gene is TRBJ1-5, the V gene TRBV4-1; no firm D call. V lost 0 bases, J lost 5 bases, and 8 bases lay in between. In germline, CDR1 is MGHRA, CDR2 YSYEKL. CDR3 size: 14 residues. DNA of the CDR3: TGCGCCAGCAGCCAAGAAACAGAAGATCAGCCCCAGCATTTT. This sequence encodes CASSQETEDQPQHF.

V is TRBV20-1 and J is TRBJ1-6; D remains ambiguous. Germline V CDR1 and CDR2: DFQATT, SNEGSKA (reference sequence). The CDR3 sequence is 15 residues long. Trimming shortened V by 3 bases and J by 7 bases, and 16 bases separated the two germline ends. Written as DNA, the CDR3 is TGCAGTGCTAGTGACCGAGGGATAGGGAATTCACCCCTCCACTTT. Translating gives CSASDRGIGNSPLHF.

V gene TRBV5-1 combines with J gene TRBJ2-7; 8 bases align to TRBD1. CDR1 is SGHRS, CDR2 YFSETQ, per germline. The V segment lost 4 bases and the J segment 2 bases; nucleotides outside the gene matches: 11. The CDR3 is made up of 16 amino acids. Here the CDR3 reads CASSTGTGRSTYEQYF. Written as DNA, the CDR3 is TGCGCCAGCAGCACGGGGACAGGTCGGTCTACCTACGAGCAGTACTTC.

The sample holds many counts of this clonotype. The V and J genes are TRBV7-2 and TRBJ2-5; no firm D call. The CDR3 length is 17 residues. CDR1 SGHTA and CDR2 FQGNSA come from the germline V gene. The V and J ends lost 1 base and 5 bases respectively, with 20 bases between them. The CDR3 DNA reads TGTGCCAGCAGCTTAGGAGGCGGCCGGCGAGCCGGTGAGACCCAGTACTTC. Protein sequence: CASSLGGGRRAGETQYF.

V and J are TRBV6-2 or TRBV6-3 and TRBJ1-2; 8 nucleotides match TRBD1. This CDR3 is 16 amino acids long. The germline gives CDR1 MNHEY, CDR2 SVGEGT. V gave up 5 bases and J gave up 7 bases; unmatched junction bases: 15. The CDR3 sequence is CASSQMRTGNSAGYTF. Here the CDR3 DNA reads TGTGCCAGCAGTCAGATGAGGACAGGGAATAGTGCTGGCTACACCTTC.

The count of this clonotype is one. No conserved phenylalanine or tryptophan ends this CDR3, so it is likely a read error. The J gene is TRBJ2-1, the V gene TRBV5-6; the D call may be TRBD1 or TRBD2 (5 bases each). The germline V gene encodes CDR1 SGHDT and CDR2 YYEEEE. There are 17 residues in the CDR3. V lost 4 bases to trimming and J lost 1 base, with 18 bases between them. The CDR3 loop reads CASSPLVQGQSYNEQFL. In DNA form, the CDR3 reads TGTGCCAGCAGCCCACTAGTTCAGGGCCAATCCTACAATGAGCAGTTCTTA.

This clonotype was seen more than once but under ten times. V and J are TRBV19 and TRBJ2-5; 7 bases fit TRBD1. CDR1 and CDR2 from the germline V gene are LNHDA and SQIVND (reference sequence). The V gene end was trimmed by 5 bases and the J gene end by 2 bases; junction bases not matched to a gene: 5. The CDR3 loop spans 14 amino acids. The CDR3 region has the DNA TGTGCCAGTAGTCTCCAGGGGGTTCAAGAGACCCAGTACTTC. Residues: CASSLQGVQETQYF. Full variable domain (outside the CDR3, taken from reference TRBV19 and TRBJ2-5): DGGITQSPKYLFRKEGQNVTLSCEQNLNHDAMYWYRQDPGQGLRLIYYSQIVNDFQKGDIAEGYSVSREKKESFPLTVTSAQKNPTAFYLCASSLQGVQETQYFGPGTRLLVL.